This T cell receptor (beta chain) emerged from a study of PD-1 blockade in classical Hodgkin lymphoma. Per the germline V gene, CDR1 is MNHEY and CDR2 is SMNVEV (reference sequence). The CDR3 consists of 14 residues. The junction had 12 bases not matched to a gene; V was cut back by 6 bases and J by 7 bases. TCRdb's copy holds only in-frame clones and misses some; the assay was immunoSEQ multiplex PCR. The repertoire includes about 24,000 clones, roughly nine tenths of them detected once, and about 0.55% sits in the top ten. The study's findings and limits: The repertoire differences lack a defined cause, possibly disease activity or prior therapy. Newly diagnosed patients reportedly trailed healthy donors in baseline TCR diversity.

A remark on this clone: The antigen remains unidentified.

The time point denotes: newly diagnosed, previously untreated cHL patient sample. Purification of CD4+ T cells from thawed PBMCs was achieved by magnetic negative selection. A comparison was provided by newly diagnosed, untreated classical Hodgkin lymphoma PBMCs. Material: CD4+ T cells from blood. V and J are TRBV27 and TRBJ2-7; 7 bases align to TRBD2. The TCR was taken from a human donor with classical Hodgkin lymphoma. CDR3 nucleotides: TGTGCCAGCAGCCGCACAGGACTAGTGGGTGAGCAGTACTTC. Translated, it gives CASSRTGLVGEQYF.